This entry features one T cell receptor beta chain sequence. Its antigen is unknown. These data belong to a study of regulatory T cells in long-lasting Graves disease. Findings of the study overall: Persistent disease preferred TRBV28, TRBJ1-2 and TRBJ2-5; new disease, TRBV20-1 and TRBJ2-1. Patients with persistent disease shared under 3,500 public clonotypes, outpacing the roughly 1,000 shared by new patients. Limited samples may have lowered accuracy.

Time point indicated: newly diagnosed GD, antithyroid drugs for less than 3 months. The TCR library was made from RNA extracted from PBMCs. CDR3 length equals 17 residues. Trimming shortened V by 0 bases and J by 0 bases, and 13 bases separated the two germline ends. The V gene's germline CDR1 is SGHDN and CDR2 FVKESK. Combining iRepertoire HTBI primers with Arm-PCR of CDR3 regions, the authors built TCR beta libraries. In the authors' workflow: Gene usage covered approximately 65 TRBV and 11 to 15 TRBJ segments. TCRdb called the multiplex PCR reads again in MiXCR, with one record for every CDR3 protein. TCRdb assigned the V and J calls; the authors' analysis was not used. The top ten hold about 24% of the sample, which has about 370,000 distinct CDR3 sequences, around 15% seen once.

The genes are TRBV14 and TRBJ2-3; D is unresolved. This TCR was recovered from a female donor with Graves disease. The sample consisted of peripheral blood mononuclear cells (PBMCs), taken at new diagnosis, from a patient treated with antithyroid drugs. The CDR3 nucleotides are TGTGCCAGCAGCCAAGAAAGGCTAGTAGGAAGCACAGATACGCAGTATTTT. Its protein product is CASSQERLVGSTDTQYF.